One sample yielded the 20 T cell receptor beta chains listed below, sequenced in a study of T-cell memory formation after mild COVID-19. Each CDR3 protein gets one entry after TCRdb re-called the 5' RACE reads with MiXCR. The table lists a few hundred thousand distinct CDR3 sequences, 20% to 30% of them singletons, with around 13% in the top ten. Sequenced material: PBMCs or a T cell subset sorted from them (not recorded which). These receptors came from an adult woman who had mild COVID-19 (a few samples of this study predate the infection). Cell type and time point are not known.

This clonotype was counted between two and nine times. V and J are TRBV7-2 and TRBJ2-2; no clear D. The length of the CDR3 is 15 residues. V lost 5 bases to trimming and J lost 7 bases, with 17 bases between them. From germline, CDR1 is SGHTA and CDR2 FQGNSA. CDR3 DNA sequence: TGTGCCAGCAGCCCAAGGGTAGTAGCCGGCGGGGAGCTGTTTTTT. Translating it yields CASSPRVVAGGELFF. The full variable domain, with the rest looked up from reference TRBV7-2 and TRBJ2-2, is GAGVSQSPSNKVTEKGKDVELRCDPISGHTALYWYRQSLGQGLEFLIYFQGNSAPDKSGLPSDRFSAERTGGSVSTLTIQRTQQEDSAVYLCASSPRVVAGGELFFGEGSRLTVL.

This clonotype was observed many times. This sequence joins TRBV5-4 and TRBJ2-1, with 8 bases identical to TRBD1. CDR3 size: 14 residues. CDR1 is SGHNT, CDR2 YYREEE, per germline (reference sequence). With 3 bases clipped from V and 9 bases from J, the junction kept 8 bases outside the gene matches. The CDR3 DNA is TGTGCCAGCAGCTCCGGACAGGGAATCGGTGAGCAGTTCTTC. This gives the protein CASSSGQGIGEQFF. The complete variable domain, with remaining parts taken from reference TRBV5-4 and TRBJ2-1, reads ETGVTQSPTHLIKTRGQQVTLRCSSQSGHNTVSWYQQALGQGPQFIFQYYREEENGRGNFPPRFSGLQFPNYSSELNVNALELDDSALYLCASSSGQGIGEQFFGPGTRLTVL.

This clonotype was counted a few times. The chain couples TRBV7-9 to TRBJ2-1; the D gene is possibly TRBD2 (6 bases). Germline assignment: CDR1 SEHNR and CDR2 FQNEAQ (reference sequence). The CDR3 has 15 amino acids. Trimming pared 1 base from V and 8 bases from J, leaving 15 bases between. For the CDR3, the DNA is TGTGCCAGCAGCTTAGGGGACTCGGGTGCGGATGAGCAGTTCTTC. Its translation is CASSLGDSGADEQFF.

The sample holds many counts of this clonotype. The chain carries TRBV6-5 and TRBJ2-7; D is undetermined. CDR1 MNHEY and CDR2 SVGAGI come from the germline V gene. The germline V and J ends were trimmed by 0 bases and 4 bases, with 7 bases remaining between them. CDR3 length: 13 residues. CDR3 DNA: TGTGCCAGCAGTTACTCCAGGAATTACGAGCAGTACTTC. The encoded protein is CASSYSRNYEQYF.

This sequence joins TRBV5-1 and TRBJ2-1; 11 nucleotides line up with TRBD2. Germline V gene data show CDR1 as SGHRS and CDR2 as YFSETQ. V shed 2 bases and J 5 bases; nucleotides not matched to a gene: 3. The CDR3 extends over 15 amino acids. The CDR3 protein is CASSLTSGGNNEQFF. DNA of the CDR3: TGCGCCAGCAGCTTAACTAGCGGGGGTAACAATGAGCAGTTCTTC.

This clonotype showed up just a few times. The gene calls are TRBV7-3 and TRBJ1-1, with D uncertain. V lost 4 bases to trimming and J lost 0 bases, with 6 bases between them. The V gene's germline CDR1 is SGHTA and CDR2 FQGTGA. The CDR3 spans 13 residues. The CDR3 sequence is CASSYSMNTEAFF. The CDR3, as DNA: TGTGCCAGCAGCTACAGCATGAACACTGAAGCTTTCTTT. Together with reference TRBV7-3 and TRBJ1-1, the CDR3 gives the full variable domain: GAGVSQTPSNKVTEKGKYVELRCDPISGHTALYWYRQSLGQGPEFLIYFQGTGAADDSGLPNDRFFAVRPEGSVSTLKIQRTERGDSAVYLCASSYSMNTEAFFGQGTRLTVV.

J is TRBJ2-1 and V is TRBV4-3; 8 bases agree with TRBD2. Germline trimming cut 0 bases from V and 8 bases from J; bases unmatched to any gene: 12. The germline V gene encodes CDR1 LGHNA and CDR2 YSLEER. This CDR3 has 17 amino acids. In DNA form, the CDR3 reads TGCGCCAGCAGCCAAGAGTCTAGCGGGCTAGGGGTGTATGAGCAGTTCTTC. Amino acids: CASSQESSGLGVYEQFF.

This clonotype was detected a few times. This sequence joins TRBV29-1 and TRBJ2-1; no clear D. Germline V gives CDR1 SQVTM, CDR2 ANQGSEA. The CDR3 extends over 13 amino acids. The V and J ends lost 3 bases and 2 bases respectively, with 8 bases between them. For the CDR3, the DNA is TGCAGCGTTGATAGGGCAGCCTACAATGAGCAGTTCTTC. Protein sequence: CSVDRAAYNEQFF.

This clonotype showed up just a few times. The genes are TRBV19 and TRBJ2-7; D gene ambiguous. The CDR3 is made up of 12 amino acids. V lost 1 base to trimming and J lost 2 bases, with 3 bases between them. Germline CDR1 is LNHDA and CDR2 is SQIVND (reference sequence). CDR3 nucleotides: TGTGCCAGTAGTATAGGCCCCTACGAGCAGTACTTC. This gives the protein CASSIGPYEQYF. Based on the CDR3 plus reference TRBV19 and TRBJ2-7, the full variable domain is DGGITQSPKYLFRKEGQNVTLSCEQNLNHDAMYWYRQDPGQGLRLIYYSQIVNDFQKGDIAEGYSVSREKKESFPLTVTSAQKNPTAFYLCASSIGPYEQYFGPGTRLTVT.

The chain's CDR3 is CASSLAITGKETQYF. In DNA, the CDR3 is TGTGCCAGCAGCTTGGCGATAACAGGGAAAGAGACCCAGTACTTC. The chain joins TRBV5-4 to TRBJ2-5, with a weak D call TRBD1 (6 bases). Germline assignment: CDR1 SGHNT and CDR2 YYREEE (reference sequence). The CDR3 consists of 15 residues. The germline V and J ends were trimmed by 0 bases and 3 bases, with 12 bases remaining between them.

This clonotype came up a few times. CDR3 in amino acids: CASSEEAGRYSPLHF. CDR3 nucleotide sequence: TGTGCCAGCAGTGAGGAGGCAGGGCGTTATTCACCCCTCCACTTT. V gene TRBV2 combines with J gene TRBJ1-6; the D gene is possibly TRBD1 (5 bases). CDR3 length equals 15 residues. V was trimmed by 3 bases and J by 8 bases, leaving 14 bases between them. Germline V gene sequence: CDR1 SNHLY, CDR2 FYNNEI.

In its sample, this clonotype was seen a few times. The V call is TRBV7-3, the J call TRBJ2-7; the D gene is possibly TRBD1 (7 bases). Germline CDR1 and CDR2: SGHTA and FQGTGA. The ends were cut back, 5 bases at V and 4 bases at J, with 15 bases in the middle. The CDR3 is made up of 14 amino acids. The CDR3 loop reads CASSKGAGGYEQYF. The CDR3 nucleotides read TGTGCCAGCAGCAAAGGGGCAGGGGGGTACGAGCAGTACTTC.

This clonotype came up many times. The chain carries TRBV7-2 and TRBJ2-2, with 8 positions matching TRBD2. The junction had 6 bases not matched to a gene; V was cut back by 1 base and J by 2 bases. Germline V gene lookup returns CDR1 SGHTA and CDR2 FQGNSA. The CDR3 is 17 amino acids. This CDR3 reads CASSLGSGGFNTGELFF. In nucleotides, the CDR3 is TGTGCCAGCAGCTTAGGGAGCGGGGGCTTTAACACCGGGGAGCTGTTTTTT.

A few counts support this clonotype. This chain joins TRBV3-1 and TRBJ2-5; 9 bases align to TRBD1. The germline gives CDR1 LGHDT, CDR2 YNNKEL (reference sequence). The CDR3 has 18 residues. Trimming at V came to 0 bases and at J to 1 base, leaving 9 bases not matched to a gene. Written as DNA, the CDR3 is TGTGCCAGCAGCCAAGATAGGTGGGACAGGGTGATCCAAGAGACCCAGTACTTC. As protein: CASSQDRWDRVIQETQYF.

This clonotype was seen at least ten times. The chain combines TRBV12-3 or TRBV12-4 with TRBJ2-4, with D unclear. V lost 3 bases, J lost 7 bases, and 4 bases lay in between. The CDR3 extends over 11 amino acids. The CDR3 region has the DNA TGTGCCAGCAGTTTGGGTAACATTCAGTACTTC. Encoded protein: CASSLGNIQYF.

The chain uses TRBV15 and TRBJ2-1; 7 positions match TRBD1. This CDR3 is built from 14 residues. After removal of 3 bases from V and 10 bases from J, the junction contained 9 bases not matched to a gene. Germline values: CDR1 LNHNV, CDR2 YYDKDF (reference sequence). This CDR3 reads CATSRTTGVREQFF. The CDR3 DNA sequence: TGTGCCACCAGCAGGACCACAGGGGTTCGAGAGCAGTTCTTC.

The chain has TRBV10-3 and TRBJ1-5; tentative D call: TRBD1 (5 bases). The germline gives CDR1 ENHRY, CDR2 SYGVKD. The CDR3 length is 15 residues. V lost 0 bases and J 6 bases, leaving 12 bases between the germline ends. The CDR3 sequence: CAISESWGGSQPQHF. In DNA, the CDR3 is TGTGCCATCAGTGAGTCTTGGGGGGGGAGTCAGCCCCAGCATTTT.

This clonotype was seen repeatedly, ten times or more. The rearrangement joins TRBV7-9 to TRBJ2-7; D unresolved. CDR1 is SEHNR and CDR2 is FQNEAQ in the germline V gene (reference sequence). V shed 6 bases and J shed 2 bases, with 8 bases lying between them. The CDR3 has 12 amino acids. The CDR3 protein is CASSPDTYEQYF. DNA for the CDR3: TGTGCCAGCAGTCCTGACACCTACGAGCAGTACTTC.

This clonotype was seen a handful of times. The chain links TRBV24-1 to TRBJ1-5; D gene unclear. In germline, CDR1 is KGHDR, CDR2 SFDVKD. V lost 3 bases and J 5 bases, leaving 7 bases between the germline ends. The CDR3 sequence is 13 residues long. The CDR3 sequence is CATSDGSYQPQHF. CDR3 bases: TGTGCCACCAGTGATGGGTCATATCAGCCCCAGCATTTT.

The chain is built from TRBV18 and TRBJ1-2; 9 bases map to TRBD1. Trimming took 5 bases from V and 2 from J; bases not matched to a gene: 3. Germline V gene lookup returns CDR1 KGHSH and CDR2 LQKENI. The CDR3 consists of 14 residues. For the CDR3, the DNA is TGTGCCAGCTCAGGGGACAGGGTGAACTATGGCTACACCTTC. The encoded protein is CASSGDRVNYGYTF.